The 30 T cell receptor beta chains listed next were all sequenced from one sample in a study of T cell repertoires in cytomegalovirus infection. TCRdb used MiXCR to reprocess the reads, holding one entry per CDR3 protein. Of around 530,000 distinct CDR3 sequences listed, around 27% were seen once; the top ten hold less than 15%. The sample consisted of PBMCs. The receptors come from a human donor in good health (CMV status not recorded). Some clones in this sample may be carry-over from other donors' samples.

This clonotype was seen a few times. This rearrangement joins TRBV7-9 to TRBJ2-1; TRBD1 aligns across 9 bases. CDR3 size: 16 residues. After removal of 4 bases from V and 12 bases from J, the junction contained 16 bases not matched to a gene. Germline loops: CDR1 SEHNR, CDR2 FQNEAQ (reference sequence). The CDR3 is CASSSTPGQGKSGQFF. The CDR3 bases are TGTGCCAGCAGCTCCACCCCGGGACAGGGCAAAAGTGGGCAGTTCTTC.

The J gene is TRBJ2-1, the V gene TRBV7-3; 10 bases map to TRBD2. The V segment lost 1 base and the J segment 6 bases; nucleotides outside the gene matches: 6. The CDR3 is made up of 16 amino acids. Germline V gene sequence: CDR1 SGHTA, CDR2 FQGTGA. The CDR3 region is CASSLNGGLALNEQFF. CDR3 in DNA: TGTGCCAGCAGCTTAAACGGGGGACTAGCGCTCAATGAGCAGTTCTTC.

This chain connects TRBV5-6 to TRBJ2-1; D call uncertain. This CDR3 is built from 14 residues. The ends were cut back, 0 bases at V and 7 bases at J, with 11 bases in the middle. Per germline, CDR1 SGHDT and CDR2 YYEEEE. This chain's CDR3 is CASSLAGPTNEQFF. The CDR3 DNA reads TGTGCCAGCAGCTTGGCCGGGCCCACAAATGAGCAGTTCTTC.

There are many counts of this clonotype. The chain links TRBV7-2 to TRBJ1-1, with unresolved D. There are 11 residues in the CDR3. CDR1 is SGHTA, CDR2 FQGNSA, per germline. Trimming took off 2 bases at V and 10 bases at J, with 8 bases between the two ends. The CDR3 DNA is TGTGCCAGCAGCTTATGGGAGAGAGCTTTCTTT. Protein: CASSLWERAFF. The full variable domain, with the rest looked up from reference TRBV7-2 and TRBJ1-1, is GAGVSQSPSNKVTEKGKDVELRCDPISGHTALYWYRQSLGQGLEFLIYFQGNSAPDKSGLPSDRFSAERTGGSVSTLTIQRTQQEDSAVYLCASSLWERAFFGQGTRLTVV.

This clonotype was detected a few times. This chain links TRBV19 with TRBJ2-2; TRBD2 matches 10 bases. Germline V gives CDR1 LNHDA, CDR2 SQIVND (reference sequence). This CDR3 region has 18 residues. The V and J ends lost 3 bases and 1 base, in that order; junction bases with no gene match: 8. DNA for the CDR3: TGTGCCAGTAGTATCGGGCTAGCGGGAGTCGTGAACACCGGGGAGCTGTTTTTT. Translating it yields CASSIGLAGVVNTGELFF. The complete variable domain, with remaining parts taken from reference TRBV19 and TRBJ2-2, reads DGGITQSPKYLFRKEGQNVTLSCEQNLNHDAMYWYRQDPGQGLRLIYYSQIVNDFQKGDIAEGYSVSREKKESFPLTVTSAQKNPTAFYLCASSIGLAGVVNTGELFFGEGSRLTVL.

The chain uses TRBV11-2 and TRBJ1-6; D gene unclear. Germline V gene sequence: CDR1 SGHAT, CDR2 FQNNGV. Trimming took off 0 bases at V and 8 bases at J, with 5 bases between the two ends. This CDR3 region has 13 residues. The CDR3 sequence is CASSLDTDSPLHF. The CDR3 DNA is TGTGCCAGCAGCTTAGATACGGATTCACCCCTCCACTTT.

This clonotype was picked up many times. The rearrangement links TRBV7-2 to TRBJ1-4; 7 bases fit TRBD1. J lost 11 bases, V lost 5 bases, and 5 bases had no gene match. CDR1 and CDR2 (germline): SGHTA, FQGNSA. This CDR3 region has 12 residues. The CDR3 coding sequence is TGTGCCAGCAGCCCGGACAGGACTAAACTGTTTTTT. It specifies CASSPDRTKLFF.

The chain has TRBV6-6 and TRBJ2-5, with D perhaps matching TRBD2 (7 bases). This CDR3 contains 18 residues. The V end lost 5 bases, the J end lost 1 base, and 23 bases lay between the germline ends. Looked up from germline, CDR1 is MNHNY and CDR2 is SVGAGI (reference sequence). The CDR3 DNA follows: TGTGCCAGCAGTAAAGGGGGACGGGCTAGCGGAATCCAAGAGACCCAGTACTTC. The encoded protein is CASSKGGRASGIQETQYF.

The V and J genes are TRBV4-2 and TRBJ2-2; the match to TRBD2 covers 7 bases. Looked up from germline, CDR1 is LGHNA and CDR2 is YNFKEQ. J was trimmed by 3 bases and V by 0 bases; bases with no gene match: 7. CDR3 length: 17 residues. The CDR3 DNA sequence: TGTGCCAGCAGCCAAGATAGGAGCGGGACCTACACCGGGGAGCTGTTTTTT. Its translation is CASSQDRSGTYTGELFF.

The chain has TRBV10-3 and TRBJ2-7, with TRBD1 matching over 8 bases. With 3 bases clipped from V and 5 bases from J, the junction kept 3 bases outside the gene matches. In germline, CDR1 is ENHRY, CDR2 SYGVKD. CDR3 length equals 13 residues. The CDR3 here is CAISDTTGDEQYV. CDR3 bases: TGTGCCATCAGTGATACGACAGGGGACGAGCAGTACGTC.

This clonotype was found many times. The rearrangement links TRBV7-2 to TRBJ2-3, with 10 positions matching TRBD2. Germline values: CDR1 SGHTA, CDR2 FQGNSA. V lost 1 base and J lost 6; bases outside the gene matches: 4. This CDR3 is built from 15 residues. The CDR3 nucleotides are TGTGCCAGCAGCTTAGGACTAGCGGGCTTGGATACGCAGTATTTT. Translating gives CASSLGLAGLDTQYF.

The J gene is TRBJ2-7, the V gene TRBV4-2; D remains unclear. The CDR3 loop spans 13 amino acids. The germline CDR1 and CDR2 sequences are LGHNA and YNFKEQ. The V end lost 1 base, the J end lost 3 bases, and 7 bases lay between the germline ends. CDR3 bases: TGTGCCAGCAGCCAAGCTCGGCGCTACGAGCAGTACTTC. Protein sequence: CASSQARRYEQYF.

The CDR3 DNA follows: TGTGCCTGGAGTGTCGGGGTGCTGGCTGGGGCCAACGTCCTGACTTTC. It is translated as CAWSVGVLAGANVLTF. The V call is TRBV30, the J call TRBJ2-6, with D perhaps matching TRBD2 (5 bases). Germline values: CDR1 GTSNPN, CDR2 SVGIG (reference sequence). The CDR3 is 16 amino acids. Trimming left V 0 bases short and J 2 bases short, with 11 bases between.

The chain combines TRBV7-8 with TRBJ2-7; the D gene is possibly TRBD1 (5 bases). Germline CDR1 SGHVS, CDR2 FQNEAQ. The V and J ends lost 1 base and 6 bases respectively, with 19 bases between them. The CDR3 contains 16 residues. In DNA, the CDR3 is TGTGCCAGCAGCTTAGTGGTCAGGGCCCCAGGGTTCGAGCAGTACTTC. Residues: CASSLVVRAPGFEQYF.

This chain joins TRBV7-9 and TRBJ1-1; D is possibly TRBD1 (5 bases). Germline CDR1 is SEHNR and CDR2 is FQNEAQ (reference sequence). V gave up 3 bases and J gave up 6 bases, with 17 bases separating them. The CDR3 contains 15 residues. The CDR3 DNA sequence: TGTGCCAGCAGCTTCCGGGACCACCCAACCCCTGAAGCTTTCTTT. Translated, it gives CASSFRDHPTPEAFF.

This clonotype was seen ten or more times. The chain employs TRBV7-2 and TRBJ2-5, with 14 bases aligning to TRBD2. This CDR3 is built from 18 residues. Germline CDR1 reads SGHTA; CDR2 reads FQGNSA. J lost 5 bases, V lost 3 bases, and 11 bases had no gene match. The CDR3 spells CASSLVLTSGRAQETQYF. CDR3 nucleotide sequence: TGTGCCAGCAGCTTGGTCCTGACTAGCGGGAGGGCCCAGGAGACCCAGTACTTC.

This clonotype was observed a single time. This chain uses TRBV11-3 with TRBJ2-3; 14 bases align to TRBD2. Looked up from germline, CDR1 is SGHNT and CDR2 is YENEEA. CDR3 length equals 18 residues. Trimming at V came to 0 bases and at J to 6 bases, leaving 8 bases not matched to a gene. The CDR3 DNA is TGTGCCAGCAGCTTAGATTACCGGGGACTAGCGGGAGCTGATACGCAGTATTTT. Residues: CASSLDYRGLAGADTQYF.

This clonotype has more than one count but fewer than ten. The chain links TRBV20-1 to TRBJ2-1, with TRBD1 matching 7 bases. The trim removed 7 bases at V and 7 bases at J, leaving 16 bases unmatched. Germline V CDR1 and CDR2: DFQATT, SNEGSKA (reference sequence). CDR3 size: 15 residues. The CDR3 nucleotides read TGCAGTGTTAACCCCAGGGGGAAGGCTTTGAATGAGCAGTTCTTC. Protein product: CSVNPRGKALNEQFF.

The chain uses TRBV19 and TRBJ1-2; maybe TRBD1 (6 bases). The germline CDR1 and CDR2 sequences are LNHDA and SQIVND (reference sequence). V dropped 1 base and J dropped 7 bases, with 10 bases sitting between them. The CDR3 has 13 residues. CDR3 DNA sequence: TGTGCCAGTAGTATAGTCACAGGGAGTGGCTACACCTTC. This translates into CASSIVTGSGYTF.

This sequence joins TRBV12-3 or TRBV12-4 and TRBJ2-5; D is unresolved. V was clipped by 5 bases and J by 5 bases, with 15 bases between them. The CDR3 is 14 amino acids. The CDR3 spells CASSIHTAGETQYF. CDR3 coding DNA: TGTGCCAGCAGTATCCATACCGCCGGGGAGACCCAGTACTTC.

This clonotype was recorded at least ten times. The V and J genes are TRBV7-3 and TRBJ2-1; the D call may be TRBD1 or TRBD2 (5 bases each). CDR1 SGHTA and CDR2 FQGTGA come from the germline V gene. There are 17 residues in the CDR3. The V end was cut by 4 bases, the J end by 7 bases, with 23 bases between. The CDR3 DNA sequence: TGTGCCAGCAGCTACAATAATTTTTGGGGGAGTAGGAATGAGCAGTTCTTC. Its protein is CASSYNNFWGSRNEQFF.

The rearrangement links TRBV11-3 to TRBJ2-1; a possible D gene is TRBD2 (5 bases). The ends were cut back, 5 bases at V and 2 bases at J, with 10 bases in the middle. Germline-derived CDR1 and CDR2 are SGHNT and YENEEA. The CDR3 is 14 amino acids. CDR3 sequence: CASSLLGTYNEQFF. The DNA for the CDR3 is TGTGCCAGCAGCCTCCTCGGGACCTACAATGAGCAGTTCTTC.

The J gene is TRBJ2-2, the V gene TRBV7-2; D remains unclear. CDR3 size: 13 residues. The germline V gene has CDR1 SGHTA and CDR2 FQGNSA. Trimming took off 4 bases at V and 6 bases at J, with 9 bases between the two ends. The CDR3 DNA sequence: TGTGCCAGCAGCTCCTCAAGCGCCGGGGAGCTGTTTTTT. Translation: CASSSSSAGELFF. Full variable domain (remainder filled in from reference TRBV7-2 and TRBJ2-2): GAGVSQSPSNKVTEKGKDVELRCDPISGHTALYWYRQSLGQGLEFLIYFQGNSAPDKSGLPSDRFSAERTGGSVSTLTIQRTQQEDSAVYLCASSSSSAGELFFGEGSRLTVL.

V gene TRBV6-2 or TRBV6-3 combines with J gene TRBJ2-5; TRBD2 agrees at 10 bases. The junction had 9 bases not matched to a gene; V was cut back by 3 bases and J by 5 bases. The CDR3 has 16 residues. The germline CDR1 and CDR2 sequences are MNHEY and SVGEGT. This chain's CDR3 is CASSYWASGSVETQYF. The CDR3 DNA follows: TGTGCCAGCAGTTATTGGGCTAGCGGGAGCGTCGAGACCCAGTACTTC.

This clonotype was seen a handful of times. This rearrangement joins TRBV12-3 or TRBV12-4 to TRBJ2-1, with D tentatively TRBD2 (6 bases). V was shortened by 1 base and J by 9 bases, with 13 bases between the two germline ends. CDR3 length: 14 amino acids. The CDR3 DNA reads as TGTGCCAGCAGTTTAGGCGGGATGGGCGGTGAGCAGTTCTTC. Its protein product is CASSLGGMGGEQFF.

CDR3 bases: TGTGCCAGCAGTTTTACTAAGACGACGGATACGCAGTATTTT. Translation gives CASSFTKTTDTQYF. The chain joins TRBV27 to TRBJ2-3; D is uncertain. Germline CDR1 MNHEY, CDR2 SMNVEV (reference sequence). The V gene lost 3 bases and the J gene lost 6 bases, with 13 bases spanning the gap. The CDR3 is 14 residues long.

The V gene is TRBV10-3, the J gene TRBJ2-7, with TRBD1 as a possible D gene (6 bases). The CDR3 sequence is 15 residues long. The germline CDR1 and CDR2 sequences are ENHRY and SYGVKD. V was trimmed by 6 bases and J by 3 bases, leaving 18 bases between them. CDR3 coding DNA: TGTGCCATCAGGAGAAGCCGGGACACCCACTACGAGCAGTACTTC. Encoded protein: CAIRRSRDTHYEQYF.

This clonotype was observed a handful of times. This sequence joins TRBV10-3 and TRBJ2-3, with 8 bases aligning to TRBD2. The CDR3 is 15 amino acids. V was clipped by 7 bases and J by 3 bases; unmatched bases: 9. Germline V gene data show CDR1 as ENHRY and CDR2 as SYGVKD. Here the CDR3 DNA reads TGTGCCATCAAAATCAGCGGGAGCGGGACAGATACGCAGTATTTT. It translates to CAIKISGSGTDTQYF.

This clonotype was counted a few times. The chain joins TRBV6-1 to TRBJ1-1; D not resolved. The CDR3 runs 14 residues. V shed 5 bases and J shed 0 bases, with 10 bases lying between them. CDR1 MNHNS and CDR2 SASEGT come from the germline V gene. The CDR3 region has the DNA TGTGCCAGCAGTCCAGAGATACTGAACACTGAAGCTTTCTTT. This codes for CASSPEILNTEAFF.

The chain links TRBV7-2 to TRBJ1-1, with D possibly matching TRBD1 (6 bases). Germline V lookup: CDR1 SGHTA, CDR2 FQGNSA. The CDR3 runs 16 residues. V gave up 5 bases and J gave up 3 bases, with 19 bases separating them. CDR3 sequence: CASSGEQGRWDTEAFF. The DNA of the CDR3 is TGTGCCAGCAGCGGCGAACAGGGCCGGTGGGACACTGAAGCTTTCTTT.